Each of the 17 T cell receptor beta chains below was sequenced from the same sample in a study of OX40 agonist ivuxolimab in advanced cancers. TCRdb's copy holds only in-frame clones and misses some; the assay was immunoSEQ multiplex PCR. The table records 45,000 to 75,000 clones, approximately 80% of them present only once. Sequencing used CD4+ or CD8+ T cells sorted from blood, obtained in a trial of the OX40 agonist ivuxolimab. These receptors were taken from an adult with an advanced solid tumor such as melanoma, head and neck, liver or kidney cancer.

V usage is TRBV13 and J usage is TRBJ2-7, with 9 nucleotides matching TRBD2. This CDR3 contains 17 residues. Germline V gene lookup returns CDR1 PRHDT and CDR2 FYEKMQ (reference sequence). J gave up 1 base and V 4 bases, and 11 bases lay outside the gene matches. The CDR3 DNA sequence: TGTGCCAGCAGCTCCAAAAGCGCGGGGGGGACGTCCTACGAGCAGTACTTC. It codes for CASSSKSAGGTSYEQYF.

The chain combines TRBV19 with TRBJ1-2; 11 nucleotides agree with TRBD1. With 7 bases clipped from V and 8 bases from J, the junction kept 3 bases outside the gene matches. Germline CDR1 LNHDA, CDR2 SQIVND (reference sequence). There are 12 residues in the CDR3. CDR3 DNA sequence: TGTGCCAGTACGGACAGGGGGCGAGGCTACACCTTC. Protein product: CASTDRGRGYTF. The entire variable domain, with the rest obtained from reference TRBV19 and TRBJ1-2, is as follows: DGGITQSPKYLFRKEGQNVTLSCEQNLNHDAMYWYRQDPGQGLRLIYYSQIVNDFQKGDIAEGYSVSREKKESFPLTVTSAQKNPTAFYLCASTDRGRGYTFGSGTRLTVV.

This chain connects TRBV5-4 to TRBJ1-2; TRBD1 might be the D (5 bases). The V and J ends lost 4 bases and 8 bases respectively, with 15 bases between them. Germline CDR1 SGHNT, CDR2 YYREEE (reference sequence). The CDR3 runs 13 residues. DNA of the CDR3: TGTGCCAGCAGCGGGACCCGAGGAAGCGGCTACACCTTC. This gives the protein CASSGTRGSGYTF.

The rearrangement uses TRBV2 and TRBJ2-7; D unclear. Germline lookup yields CDR1 SNHLY and CDR2 FYNNEI. V was pared by 8 bases and J by 3 bases, with 8 bases between. The CDR3 covers 11 residues. CDR3 bases: TGTGCCAGCTATGCTGGCTACGAGCAGTACTTC. Protein product: CASYAGYEQYF.

V and J are TRBV14 and TRBJ1-2; no definite D call. This CDR3 is 13 amino acids long. The germline V and J ends were trimmed by 0 bases and 8 bases, with 10 bases remaining between them. The V gene's germline CDR1 is SGHDN and CDR2 FVKESK. Here the CDR3 reads CASSQDVGRGYTF. The CDR3 DNA reads TGTGCCAGCAGCCAAGATGTGGGTCGCGGCTACACCTTC.

CDR3 residues: CASSLPRGIGGGYTF. The DNA for the CDR3 is TGTGCCAGCAGCCTCCCTCGGGGTATAGGTGGTGGCTACACCTTC. This chain joins TRBV5-8 and TRBJ1-2; the D is unclear. V lost 4 bases and J 7 bases, leaving 20 bases between the germline ends. The V gene's germline CDR1 is SGHTS and CDR2 YDEGEE. The CDR3 runs to 15 residues.

The chain has TRBV27 and TRBJ1-1; D is uncertain. The CDR3 length is 13 residues. CDR1 is MNHEY and CDR2 is SMNVEV in the germline V gene (reference sequence). Trimming removed 0 bases from V and 6 bases from J, with 8 bases in between. In DNA, the CDR3 is TGTGCCAGCAGTTTATCCGGGCGCGCTGAAGCTTTCTTT. It codes for CASSLSGRAEAFF.

The genes are TRBV10-3 and TRBJ2-2; TRBD2 might be the D (5 bases). This CDR3 spans 15 amino acids. CDR1 ENHRY and CDR2 SYGVKD come from the germline V gene. V lost 5 bases and J lost 0, with 10 bases in between. The CDR3 sequence is CAISSGLPNTGELFF. The CDR3 DNA reads as TGTGCCATCAGTTCAGGACTCCCGAACACCGGGGAGCTGTTTTTT.

V is TRBV6-4 and J is TRBJ1-1, with D uncertain. There are 13 residues in the CDR3. Germline values: CDR1 MRHNA, CDR2 SNTAGT. Trimming cost V 5 bases and J 3 bases, with 10 bases left between them. CDR3 protein: CASSHRADTEAFF. CDR3 coding DNA: TGTGCCAGCAGTCACAGAGCAGACACTGAAGCTTTCTTT.

The V gene is TRBV9, the J gene TRBJ2-3, with TRBD2 identical over 8 bases. The junction had 7 bases not matched to a gene; V was cut back by 4 bases and J by 3 bases. The germline CDR1 and CDR2 sequences are SGDLS and YYNGEE. The CDR3 is 15 amino acids. The CDR3 region is CASSPRLAPTDTQYF. The DNA of the CDR3 is TGTGCCAGCAGCCCCCGACTAGCGCCGACAGATACGCAGTATTTT.

V gene TRBV7-2 combines with J gene TRBJ2-2, with a tentative D call TRBD1 (5 bases). The CDR3 covers 16 residues. Trimming shortened V by 5 bases and J by 0 bases, and 13 bases separated the two germline ends. CDR1 is SGHTA and CDR2 is FQGNSA in the germline V gene. CDR3 protein: CASSTRQGANTGELFF. For the CDR3, the DNA is TGTGCCAGCAGCACACGCCAGGGCGCGAACACCGGGGAGCTGTTTTTT.

The CDR3 loop is CASSLFGVEQNNEQFF. CDR3 DNA sequence: TGTGCCAGCAGCTTATTCGGGGTAGAACAGAACAATGAGCAGTTCTTC. V usage is TRBV5-6 and J usage is TRBJ2-1; tentatively, D is TRBD2 (5 bases). The CDR3 consists of 16 residues. V gave up 2 bases and J gave up 5 bases, with 17 bases separating them. Germline assignment: CDR1 SGHDT and CDR2 YYEEEE.

The rearrangement links TRBV6-6 to TRBJ1-6; the D gene is possibly TRBD1 (5 bases). From germline, CDR1 is MNHNY and CDR2 SVGAGI (reference sequence). This CDR3 has 16 amino acids. The germline V and J ends were trimmed by 6 bases and 7 bases, with 19 bases remaining between them. CDR3 nucleotide sequence: TGTGCCAGCAGCTACCGAACCAGGGCTTTGAATTCACCCCTCCACTTT. Its protein is CASSYRTRALNSPLHF.

This clone was counted only a few times. The gene calls are TRBV19 and TRBJ1-1; 7 bases agree with TRBD1. CDR1 and CDR2 from the germline V gene are LNHDA and SQIVND (reference sequence). V gave up 6 bases and J gave up 0 bases; unmatched junction bases: 7. This CDR3 spans 15 amino acids. The CDR3 is CASSPGQQLNTEAFF. The CDR3 DNA reads as TGTGCCAGTAGCCCGGGACAGCAGTTGAACACTGAAGCTTTCTTT.

Concerning this clone itself: The junction differs from germline at one of its ends, possibly a read error. The chain carries TRBV7-7 and TRBJ2-2; a possible D gene is TRBD2 (6 bases). CDR1 and CDR2 (germline): SSHAT, FNYEAQ (reference sequence). This CDR3 is built from 15 residues. CDR3 amino acids: CASSPRGSGTGELFF. DNA of the CDR3: TGTGCTAGCAGCCCGCGGGGATCAGGGACCGGGGAGCTGTTTTTT.

This chain uses TRBV7-2 with TRBJ1-1; D might be TRBD1 (5 bases). The V gene's germline CDR1 is SGHTA and CDR2 FQGNSA. Trimming cost V 0 bases and J 8 bases, with 13 bases left between them. CDR3 length: 14 amino acids. The CDR3 sequence is CASSLAGAGTEAFF. As DNA, the CDR3 is TGTGCCAGCAGCTTAGCAGGGGCCGGCACGGAAGCTTTCTTT.

By sample fraction, this clone is medium-sized. The V and J genes are TRBV6-5 and TRBJ1-5; 7 nucleotides line up with TRBD1. Looked up from germline, CDR1 is MNHEY and CDR2 is SVGAGI. The CDR3 runs to 14 residues. V shed 11 bases and J 6 bases; nucleotides not matched to a gene: 13. The CDR3 sequence: CAAGAQGGLQPQHF. For the CDR3, the DNA is TGTGCCGCAGGGGCGCAGGGGGGTCTTCAGCCCCAGCATTTT.